Below are 11 T cell receptor beta chains sequenced from a single sample in a study of naive and memory T cell subsets. The beta constant-region primer was an equimolar mix of two oligonucleotides covering TRBC1 and TRBC2. Four rounds of PCR amplified the ligated cDNA using nested alpha and beta constant-region primers plus SP2. TCRdb recomputed calls from the UMI-ligation and nested PCR reads with MiXCR, one row per CDR3 protein. The profile shows approximately 20,000 distinct CDR3 sequences, 8.5% to 10% of them singletons. Input material: central memory CD8+ T cells from blood. All receptors derive from a human donor in good health.

The chain couples TRBV7-9 to TRBJ2-3; 11 positions match TRBD2. The germline V gene encodes CDR1 SEHNR and CDR2 FQNEAQ (reference sequence). The CDR3 sequence is 16 residues long. V dropped 5 bases and J dropped 0; count of bases not matched to a gene: 4. DNA of the CDR3: TGTGCCAGCAGCCAAGTAGCGGGAGGGAGCACAGATACGCAGTATTTT. This sequence encodes CASSQVAGGSTDTQYF.

The chain combines TRBV5-1 with TRBJ2-1; the match to TRBD2 covers 8 bases. Germline V gene lookup returns CDR1 SGHRS and CDR2 YFSETQ. This CDR3 region has 13 residues. With 0 bases clipped from V and 16 bases from J, the junction kept 9 bases outside the gene matches. The CDR3 loop is CASSLAGGGPVFF. Here the CDR3 DNA reads TGCGCCAGCAGCTTGGCCGGGGGGGGTCCCGTTTTCTTC. The full variable domain, with the rest looked up from reference TRBV5-1 and TRBJ2-1, is KAGVTQTPRYLIKTRGQQVTLSCSPISGHRSVSWYQQTPGQGLQFLFEYFSETQRNKGNFPGRFSGRQFSNSRSEMNVSTLELGDSALYLCASSLAGGGPVFFGPGTRLTVL.

This rearrangement joins TRBV7-9 to TRBJ1-2, with 10 bases lining up with TRBD1. Trimming cost V 0 bases and J 6 bases; bases outside gene matches: 10. The germline V gene encodes CDR1 SEHNR and CDR2 FQNEAQ (reference sequence). CDR3 size: 17 residues. The CDR3 DNA reads as TGTGCCAGCAGCTTAGCGGGACAGGGGCCCGGCCCGGATGGCTACACCTTC. Encoded protein: CASSLAGQGPGPDGYTF. The variable domain in full, completed from reference TRBV7-9 and TRBJ1-2, reads DTGVSQNPRHKITKRGQNVTFRCDPISEHNRLYWYRQTLGQGPEFLTYFQNEAQLEKSRLLSDRFSAERPKGSFSTLEIQRTEQGDSAMYLCASSLAGQGPGPDGYTFGSGTRLTVV.

This clonotype was counted ten times or more. V usage is TRBV10-1 and J usage is TRBJ2-2; 7 bases fit TRBD1. Looked up from germline, CDR1 is WNHNN and CDR2 is SYGVQD (reference sequence). This CDR3 has 15 residues. J was trimmed by 6 bases and V by 4 bases; bases with no gene match: 8. The CDR3 region has the DNA TGCGCCAGCAGTGCGAATGACAGGGACGCCGGGGAGCTGTTTTTT. Protein product: CASSANDRDAGELFF.

In its sample, this clonotype is medium-sized (0.01 to 0.1%). The rearrangement links TRBV12-3 or TRBV12-4 to TRBJ1-5; 7 bases fit TRBD1. The CDR3 is made up of 15 amino acids. The V segment lost 5 bases and the J segment 2 bases; nucleotides outside the gene matches: 6. The CDR3 spells CASSDRARGNQPQHF. In DNA form, the CDR3 reads TGTGCCAGCAGTGACAGGGCTAGAGGCAATCAGCCCCAGCATTTT.

J is TRBJ2-1 and V is TRBV4-3; 8 positions agree with TRBD1. With 1 base clipped from V and 8 bases from J, the junction kept 4 bases outside the gene matches. Germline V gene sequence: CDR1 LGHNA, CDR2 YSLEER. The CDR3 contains 14 residues. The CDR3 region is CASSQGTGFDEQFF. DNA of the CDR3: TGCGCCAGCAGCCAAGGGACAGGGTTCGATGAGCAGTTCTTC.

This sequence joins TRBV12-3 or TRBV12-4 and TRBJ2-3, with a tentative D call TRBD1 (6 bases). V was trimmed by 3 bases and J by 2 bases, leaving 12 bases between them. The CDR3 length is 15 residues. CDR3 loop: CASSLYGGLTDTQYF. DNA for the CDR3: TGTGCCAGCAGTTTGTATGGGGGCCTCACAGATACGCAGTATTTT.

This clonotype was observed at least ten times. The chain recombines TRBV7-9 with TRBJ1-1; D is ambiguous. Germline V gives CDR1 SEHNR, CDR2 FQNEAQ (reference sequence). The CDR3 consists of 12 residues. V shed 5 bases and J shed 11 bases, with 15 bases lying between them. The CDR3 is CASSPDPGGAFF. The CDR3 coding sequence is TGTGCCAGCAGCCCCGATCCCGGCGGGGCTTTCTTT.

This clonotype was detected only a few times. The chain employs TRBV9 and TRBJ2-7; TRBD1 agrees at 9 bases. The V gene's germline CDR1 is SGDLS and CDR2 YYNGEE. The CDR3 length is 14 residues. The V segment lost 4 bases and the J segment 4 bases; nucleotides outside the gene matches: 6. The CDR3 here is CASSLGTGPYEQYF. CDR3 in DNA: TGTGCCAGCAGCCTAGGGACAGGGCCTTACGAGCAGTACTTC.

This clonotype was picked up many times. V is TRBV28 and J is TRBJ1-1, with unresolved D. This CDR3 is 14 amino acids long. V lost 7 bases and J lost 3, with 15 bases in between. The germline gives CDR1 MDHEN, CDR2 SYDVKM. In DNA, the CDR3 is TGTGCCAGCACAGTACTCCTTTGGGACACTGAAGCTTTCTTT. It is translated as CASTVLLWDTEAFF.

This clonotype was observed at least ten times. This chain connects TRBV7-3 to TRBJ2-1; D is undetermined. The V end was cut by 4 bases, the J end by 0 bases, with 10 bases between. The CDR3 spans 15 residues. Germline V lookup: CDR1 SGHTA, CDR2 FQGTGA. CDR3 in DNA: TGTGCCAGCAGCTCACAGAAGAGCTCCTACAATGAGCAGTTCTTC. Translated: CASSSQKSSYNEQFF.